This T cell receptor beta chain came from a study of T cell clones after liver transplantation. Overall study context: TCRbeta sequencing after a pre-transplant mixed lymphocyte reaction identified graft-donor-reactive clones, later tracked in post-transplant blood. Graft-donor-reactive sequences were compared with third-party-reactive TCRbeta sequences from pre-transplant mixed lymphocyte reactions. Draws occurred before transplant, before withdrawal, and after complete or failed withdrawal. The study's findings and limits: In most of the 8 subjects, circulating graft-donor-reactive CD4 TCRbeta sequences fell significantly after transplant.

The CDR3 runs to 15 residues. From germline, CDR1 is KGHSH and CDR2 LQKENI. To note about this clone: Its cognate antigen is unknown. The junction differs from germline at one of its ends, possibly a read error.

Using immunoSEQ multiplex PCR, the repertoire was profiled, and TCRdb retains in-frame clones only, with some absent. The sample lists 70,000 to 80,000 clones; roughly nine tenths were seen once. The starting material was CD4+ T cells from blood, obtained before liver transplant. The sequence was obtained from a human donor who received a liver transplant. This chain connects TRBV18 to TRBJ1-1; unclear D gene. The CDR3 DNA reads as TGTGCCAGCTCACCACTCACGGTGGGGAACGCTGAAGCTTTCTTT. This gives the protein CASSPLTVGNAEAFF.